These T cell receptor beta chains were read from a single sample in a study of a mutant IDH1 vaccine in newly diagnosed glioma. Data came from immunoSEQ multiplex PCR; TCRdb stores just in-frame clones and leaves some out. The sample consists of about 56,000 clones, approximately 90% of them appearing once. No antigens are known for them. The sequences come from PBMCs, collected from a glioma patient whose treatment included an IDH1 peptide vaccine. The origin of the receptors is a woman aged 40 to 50 with glioma. Each CDR3 is given with its conserved first and last residue. Each record gives: V gene, J gene, clone size, D gene, CDR3 DNA, CDR3 protein. A D gene is named only where the DNA matches it firmly. Expanded clones are given a class, and other clones once, few, many or no size at all.

v_gene: TRBV25-1
j_gene: TRBJ1-3
abundance: NA
d_gene: NA
CDR3nt: TGTGCCAGCAGGTTTCGACCGGCCTCTGGAAACACCATATATTTT
CDR3aa: CASRFRPASGNTIYF

v_gene: TRBV10-1
j_gene: TRBJ1-2
abundance: NA
d_gene: NA
CDR3nt: TGCGCCAGCAGTGGAAGCGAAGGCACCTCCTATGGCTACACCTTC
CDR3aa: CASSGSEGTSYGYTF

v_gene: TRBV27
j_gene: TRBJ2-3
abundance: NA
d_gene: TRBD2
CDR3nt: TGTGCCAGCAGTCAACTAGCGGGGTACACAGATACGCAGTATTTT
CDR3aa: CASSQLAGYTDTQYF

v_gene: TRBV5-4
j_gene: TRBJ2-2
abundance: once
d_gene: NA
CDR3nt: TGTGCCAGCAGCTCGACTGGAGTTACCGGGGAGCTGTTTTTT
CDR3aa: CASSSTGVTGELFF

v_gene: TRBV4-1
j_gene: TRBJ1-1
abundance: NA
d_gene: NA
CDR3nt: TGCGCCAGCAGCCAAGATTCCGGGAGAACTGAAGCTTTCTTT
CDR3aa: CASSQDSGRTEAFF

v_gene: TRBV19
j_gene: TRBJ2-1
abundance: once
d_gene: NA
CDR3nt: TGTGCCAGTAGTTCGTATAGTCCCTACAATGAGCAGTTCTTC
CDR3aa: CASSSYSPYNEQFF

v_gene: TRBV5-4
j_gene: TRBJ1-1
abundance: NA
d_gene: NA
CDR3nt: TGTGCCAGCAGCTTGGAGTGGACTGAAGCTTTCTTT
CDR3aa: CASSLEWTEAFF

v_gene: TRBV14
j_gene: TRBJ1-6
abundance: NA
d_gene: NA
CDR3nt: TGTGCCAGCAGCCAAACGAGGGCAAGGAATTCACCCCTCCACTTT
CDR3aa: CASSQTRARNSPLHF

v_gene: TRBV2
j_gene: TRBJ2-7
abundance: NA
d_gene: NA
CDR3nt: TGTGCCAGCAGGGTCGGGACAATTGGCACCTACGAGCAGTACTTC
CDR3aa: CASRVGTIGTYEQYF

v_gene: TRBV11-1
j_gene: TRBJ2-7
abundance: NA
d_gene: NA
CDR3nt: TGTGCCAGCAGCAGAGGGCGCCAGGGCTACGAGCAGTACTTC
CDR3aa: CASSRGRQGYEQYF

v_gene: TRBV7-9
j_gene: TRBJ2-3
abundance: NA
d_gene: NA
CDR3nt: TGTGCCAGCAGCTTAACGACGGACACAGATACGCAGTATTTT
CDR3aa: CASSLTTDTDTQYF

v_gene: TRBV6-5
j_gene: TRBJ2-1
abundance: few
d_gene: NA
CDR3nt: TGTGCCAGCAGTCGGACACCGTTCTATGAGCAGTTCTTC
CDR3aa: CASSRTPFYEQFF

v_gene: TRBV27
j_gene: TRBJ2-2
abundance: NA
d_gene: TRBD1
CDR3nt: TGTGCCAGCAGTTTAGGACAGGGGGCCCCGAGGGGGGAGCTGTTTTTT
CDR3aa: CASSLGQGAPRGELFF

v_gene: TRBV12-2
j_gene: TRBJ2-2
abundance: NA
d_gene: NA
CDR3nt: TGTGCAAGTCGCTGGACTTTAAGGGGACACACCGGGGAGCTGTTTTTT
CDR3aa: CASRWTLRGHTGELFF

v_gene: TRBV6-6
j_gene: TRBJ1-2
abundance: NA
d_gene: TRBD1
CDR3nt: TGTGCCAGCAGTTACGAGGGGGCAAGGGGCTACACCTTC
CDR3aa: CASSYEGARGYTF

v_gene: TRBV6-6
j_gene: TRBJ1-1
abundance: medium-sized
d_gene: TRBD1
CDR3nt: TGTGCCAGCAGTTCCTCCCAGGGGGGGAACACTGAAGCTTTCTTT
CDR3aa: CASSSSQGGNTEAFF

v_gene: TRBV4-2
j_gene: TRBJ2-7
abundance: NA
d_gene: TRBD2
CDR3nt: TGTGCCAGCAGCCAAGTCGGGGGACTAGTGGGGGAGCAGTACTTC
CDR3aa: CASSQVGGLVGEQYF